Below, 22 T cell receptor beta chains from the same sample are listed, as sequenced in a study of blood T cell repertoires in COVID-19. Assay: immunoSEQ multiplex PCR; the TCRdb copy retains only in-frame clones and omits some. Here the sample spans fewer than 500,000 clones, 87% being singletons. The specimen sequenced was PBMCs or T cells enriched from blood (not recorded which). The receptors here all came from a woman aged 18-30 years with acute COVID-19.

The CDR3 spells CASSYQGRAFF. The CDR3 DNA reads TGTGCCAGCAGTTACCAGGGCAGGGCTTTCTTT. V is TRBV6-5 and J is TRBJ1-1; possibly TRBD1 for D (5 bases). V lost 2 bases to trimming and J lost 11 bases, with 9 bases between them. The CDR3 is made up of 11 amino acids. The V gene's germline CDR1 is MNHEY and CDR2 SVGAGI.

The rearrangement links TRBV3-1 (or the pseudogene TRBV3-2) to TRBJ2-7; possible D gene TRBD1, 7 bases. Trimming took off 0 bases at V and 6 bases at J, with 18 bases between the two ends. The V gene's germline CDR1 is LGHDT and CDR2 YNNKEL (reference sequence). The CDR3 runs 16 residues. CDR3 nucleotide sequence: TGTGCCAGCAGCCAAGACGGACAGGAGGGGTTGACCGAGCAGTACTTC. Its protein is CASSQDGQEGLTEQYF.

The genes are TRBV7-3 and TRBJ2-7, with 11 positions matching TRBD1. V gave up 3 bases and J gave up 6 bases; unmatched junction bases: 4. The CDR3 runs to 14 residues. Per germline, CDR1 SGHTA and CDR2 FQGTGA. This CDR3 reads CASSLSGTGGEQYF. CDR3 bases: TGTGCCAGCAGCTTGTCCGGGACAGGGGGCGAGCAGTACTTC.

The V and J genes are TRBV6-1 and TRBJ2-1, with 8 bases aligning to TRBD1. The germline gives CDR1 MNHNS, CDR2 SASEGT. This CDR3 region has 13 residues. V lost 1 base to trimming and J lost 10 bases; unmatched junction nucleotides: 3. The CDR3 sequence is CASSEGWDREQFF. The CDR3 coding sequence is TGTGCCAGCAGTGAAGGGTGGGACAGGGAGCAGTTCTTC.

The chain uses TRBV7-3 and TRBJ2-1; D is ambiguous. V dropped 3 bases and J dropped 4 bases, with 10 bases sitting between them. The CDR3 loop spans 14 amino acids. The germline gives CDR1 SGHTA, CDR2 FQGTGA. CDR3 sequence: CASSLSQVYNEQFF. CDR3 nucleotide sequence: TGTGCCAGCAGCTTGTCTCAGGTGTACAATGAGCAGTTCTTC.

The chain joins TRBV6-2 or TRBV6-3 to TRBJ2-7, with D tentatively TRBD2 (5 bases). The CDR3 is 14 amino acids. Between the trimmed V and J ends, which lost 6 bases and 2 bases, there was a span of 14 bases. Per the germline V gene, CDR1 is MNHEY and CDR2 is SVGEGT. CDR3 coding DNA: TGTGCCAGCAGCCTCGGAGGAGATACCTACGAGCAGTACTTC. Residues: CASSLGGDTYEQYF.

This chain joins TRBV4-1 and TRBJ1-5; TRBD1 is a possible D gene (6 bases). V dropped 3 bases and J dropped 0 bases, with 18 bases sitting between them. CDR3 length: 18 residues. Germline loops: CDR1 MGHRA, CDR2 YSYEKL. CDR3 sequence (DNA): TGCGCCAGCAGCCAGAATCAGGGGTCCGAATATAGCAATCAGCCCCAGCATTTT. Its protein is CASSQNQGSEYSNQPQHF.

V usage is TRBV3-1 (or the pseudogene TRBV3-2) and J usage is TRBJ1-2; D is undetermined. Looked up from germline, CDR1 is LGHDT and CDR2 is YNNKEL (reference sequence). Between the trimmed V and J ends, which lost 2 bases and 4 bases, there was a span of 17 bases. The CDR3 consists of 16 residues. This CDR3 reads CASSQITTPQRYGYTF. CDR3 nucleotide sequence: TGTGCCAGCAGCCAAATTACAACACCGCAGCGCTATGGCTACACCTTC.

CDR3 coding DNA: TGTGCCAGTAGTGAGGGTCGCTCTGGAAACACCATATATTTT. Amino acid sequence: CASSEGRSGNTIYF. The chain recombines TRBV19 with TRBJ1-3; D gene unclear. Looked up from germline, CDR1 is LNHDA and CDR2 is SQIVND (reference sequence). The CDR3 is 14 amino acids. Between the trimmed V and J ends, which lost 5 bases and 0 bases, there was a span of 8 bases. The full variable domain, completed using reference TRBV19 and TRBJ1-3, is DGGITQSPKYLFRKEGQNVTLSCEQNLNHDAMYWYRQDPGQGLRLIYYSQIVNDFQKGDIAEGYSVSREKKESFPLTVTSAQKNPTAFYLCASSEGRSGNTIYFGEGSWLTVV.

This sequence joins TRBV18 and TRBJ1-1; D gene ambiguous. The V gene's germline CDR1 is KGHSH and CDR2 LQKENI. V lost 5 bases and J lost 1, with 11 bases in between. The CDR3 totals 14 residues. This CDR3 reads CASSEPQANTEAFF. In DNA form, the CDR3 reads TGTGCCAGCTCAGAGCCCCAGGCGAACACTGAAGCTTTCTTT.

This sequence joins TRBV25-1 and TRBJ2-3; D may be TRBD2 (6 bases). The length of the CDR3 is 15 residues. V gave up 2 bases and J gave up 3 bases, with 12 bases separating them. CDR1 is MGHDK and CDR2 is SYGVNS in the germline V gene. The CDR3 nucleotides read TGTGCCAGCAGTGAACCAGGGACTGGTACAGATACGCAGTATTTT. Protein sequence: CASSEPGTGTDTQYF.

The chain is built from TRBV14 and TRBJ2-7; no reliable D call. Between the trimmed V and J ends, which lost 3 bases and 3 bases, there was a span of 15 bases. The germline V gene encodes CDR1 SGHDN and CDR2 FVKESK. This CDR3 comprises 15 residues. CDR3 DNA: TGTGCCAGCAGCCAGAAGACGGTGGGCTTCTACGAGCAGTACTTC. It is translated as CASSQKTVGFYEQYF.

This sequence joins TRBV6-4 and TRBJ2-7, with 12 bases aligning to TRBD2. This CDR3 contains 17 residues. Germline CDR1 reads MRHNA; CDR2 reads SNTAGT. The junction had 12 bases not matched to a gene; V was cut back by 3 bases and J by 6 bases. This chain's CDR3 is CASSESSGRAGMGEQYF. In nucleotides, the CDR3 is TGTGCCAGCAGTGAATCTAGCGGGAGGGCCGGGATGGGCGAGCAGTACTTC.

This rearrangement joins TRBV12-3 or TRBV12-4 to TRBJ1-1, with 8 bases that match TRBD1. Germline trimming cut 3 bases from V and 11 bases from J; bases unmatched to any gene: 8. This CDR3 has 13 amino acids. CDR3: CASSFQGTGWAFF. The CDR3 DNA sequence: TGTGCCAGCAGTTTTCAGGGGACAGGCTGGGCTTTCTTT.

V gene TRBV4-1 combines with J gene TRBJ2-1; D perhaps matches TRBD2 (6 bases). The V end lost 1 base, the J end lost 1 base, and 11 bases lay between the germline ends. The germline CDR1 and CDR2 sequences are MGHRA and YSYEKL. The CDR3 is made up of 16 amino acids. The CDR3 DNA reads as TGCGCCAGCAGCCAAGTAGTCGGGAGTTCCTACAATGAGCAGTTCTTC. Protein sequence: CASSQVVGSSYNEQFF.

The chain is built from TRBV28 and TRBJ2-2, with D possibly TRBD1 on 5 matching bases. Germline CDR1 is MDHEN and CDR2 is SYDVKM. The CDR3 covers 16 residues. The V and J ends lost 5 bases and 2 bases respectively, with 15 bases between them. The CDR3: CASSPYRQPNTGELFF. The CDR3 nucleotides are TGTGCCAGCAGTCCCTATCGACAGCCTAACACCGGGGAGCTGTTTTTT.

The chain has TRBV19 and TRBJ1-6; 8 bases align to TRBD1. The CDR3 is made up of 15 amino acids. With 3 bases clipped from V and 14 bases from J, the junction kept 12 bases outside the gene matches. The germline V gene has CDR1 LNHDA and CDR2 SQIVND (reference sequence). Written as DNA, the CDR3 is TGTGCCAGTAGTATCCCTGGACAGGGACCGTTGGCCCTCCACTTT. Amino acid sequence: CASSIPGQGPLALHF.

The chain is built from TRBV5-6 and TRBJ2-5; possibly TRBD2 for D (6 bases). The CDR3 extends over 14 amino acids. Germline V gives CDR1 SGHDT, CDR2 YYEEEE. V lost 5 bases, J lost 3 bases, and 14 bases lay in between. The DNA of the CDR3 is TGTGCCAGCAGTTTTCGATGGGGGGAAGAGACCCAGTACTTC. Translated, it gives CASSFRWGEETQYF.

The chain is built from TRBV11-2 and TRBJ2-4; the D gene is possibly TRBD1 (6 bases). CDR3 length: 19 residues. The V end lost 0 bases, the J end lost 0 bases, and 18 bases lay between the germline ends. Germline V gene lookup returns CDR1 SGHAT and CDR2 FQNNGV. The CDR3 region has the DNA TGTGCCAGCAGCTTAGATTCATTTTCAGGGGAACTAGCCAAAAACATTCAGTACTTC. Protein sequence: CASSLDSFSGELAKNIQYF.

This clone was counted only a few times. The chain combines TRBV27 with TRBJ1-6, with TRBD1 as a possible D gene (5 bases). The CDR3 covers 15 residues. The V gene lost 8 bases and the J gene lost 4 bases, with 15 bases spanning the gap. CDR1 is MNHEY and CDR2 is SMNVEV in the germline V gene (reference sequence). In DNA, the CDR3 is TGTGCCAGCGGACTAAGGGACGGTTATAATTCACCCCTCCACTTT. Its translation is CASGLRDGYNSPLHF.

The chain links TRBV28 to TRBJ1-1; no clear D. Trimming shortened V by 2 bases and J by 7 bases, and 14 bases separated the two germline ends. The V gene's germline CDR1 is MDHEN and CDR2 SYDVKM. This CDR3 is 14 amino acids long. The CDR3 here is CASSLGAQPIEAFF. The CDR3 DNA reads TGTGCCAGCAGTTTAGGAGCTCAACCGATTGAAGCTTTCTTT.

This clone was picked up one time. V and J are TRBV6-5 and TRBJ1-6; D is perhaps TRBD1 (5 bases). V gave up 3 bases and J gave up 7 bases, with 13 bases separating them. Germline CDR1 is MNHEY and CDR2 is SVGAGI. This CDR3 has 15 amino acids. In nucleotides, the CDR3 is TGTGCCAGCAGTTATTTCACACAGGAGAATTCACCCCTCCACTTT. Amino acid sequence: CASSYFTQENSPLHF.